These 32 T cell receptor beta chains originate from one sample sequenced in a study of T-cell reconstitution after alpha-beta-depleted transplantation in children (dated by TCRdb to about 2016). Libraries were made using PCR. The sequencer listed for this sample is Illumina HiSeq 2500. TCR libraries were prepared with molecular barcoding, using unique molecular identifiers to normalize TCRbeta repertoire quantification. The public reads were reprocessed in TCRdb via fastp at Q25 and MiXCR, keeping in-frame beta chains. Rows are unified per CDR3 protein, each entry keeping the most common DNA and genes. The sample records 450,000 to 600,000 distinct CDR3 sequences, about an eighth of which are singletons. The ten largest clones represent 2.2% of the sample. This specimen's treatment or condition label, interpreted: allogeneic hematopoietic cell transplantation with graft depleted of TCRalphabeta T cells and CD19 B cells.

The sequencing used PBMCs, mostly from graft donor cells, collected 360 days after TCRalphabeta/CD19-depleted stem cell transplant. The receptors were sampled from a male patient younger than 18 who had a stem cell transplant for acute myeloid leukemia, so the T cells may come from the graft donor.

This clonotype was detected many times. The chain uses TRBV7-3 and TRBJ2-2; a weak D match, TRBD1 (5 bases). With 0 bases removed from V and 1 base from J, the gap between germline ends came to 9 bases. Per germline, CDR1 SGHTA and CDR2 FQGTGA. CDR3 length: 16 amino acids. In DNA form, the CDR3 reads TGTGCCAGCAGCTTAACGCAGGGTTGGAACACCGGGGAGCTGTTTTTT. Protein: CASSLTQGWNTGELFF.

In this sample, this clonotype turned up a few times. V is TRBV7-9 and J is TRBJ2-1; D remains unclear. Germline CDR1 and CDR2: SEHNR and FQNEAQ (reference sequence). The length of the CDR3 is 13 residues. Trimming cost V 1 base and J 7 bases, with 8 bases left between them. The CDR3: CASSLVDINEQFF. In DNA form, the CDR3 reads TGTGCCAGCAGCTTAGTAGATATAAATGAGCAGTTCTTC. Based on the CDR3 plus reference TRBV7-9 and TRBJ2-1, the full variable domain is DTGVSQNPRHKITKRGQNVTFRCDPISEHNRLYWYRQTLGQGPEFLTYFQNEAQLEKSRLLSDRFSAERPKGSFSTLEIQRTEQGDSAMYLCASSLVDINEQFFGPGTRLTVL.

This clonotype was observed at least ten times. The J gene is TRBJ2-3, the V gene TRBV28, with TRBD1 matching 8 bases. CDR1 is MDHEN and CDR2 is SYDVKM in the germline V gene. The ends lost 4 bases at V and 5 bases at J; junction bases unmatched: 8. The CDR3 spans 15 residues. CDR3 in DNA: TGTGCCAGCAGTTCAGAAGAGACAGGGGTAGATACGCAGTATTTT. This gives the protein CASSSEETGVDTQYF. Variable domain in full (rest from reference TRBV28 and TRBJ2-3): DVKVTQSSRYLVKRTGEKVFLECVQDMDHENMFWYRQDPGLGLRLIYFSYDVKMKEKGDIPEGYSVSREKKERFSLILESASTNQTSMYLCASSSEETGVDTQYFGPGTRLTVL.

In this sample, this clonotype turned up many times. This chain connects TRBV29-1 to TRBJ2-7; 10 nucleotides match TRBD2. V lost 5 bases and J lost 2; bases outside the gene matches: 3. CDR3 length: 13 amino acids. Germline V gene lookup returns CDR1 SQVTM and CDR2 ANQGSEA. This chain's CDR3 is CSVTSGKTYEQYF. Here the CDR3 DNA reads TGCAGCGTTACTAGCGGGAAGACCTACGAGCAGTACTTC.

This chain uses TRBV18 with TRBJ2-1, with D hard to call. Germline V gene sequence: CDR1 KGHSH, CDR2 LQKENI. This CDR3 contains 16 residues. The germline V and J ends were trimmed by 0 bases and 0 bases, with 9 bases remaining between them. The CDR3 nucleotides read TGTGCCAGCTCACCACCGGGTTACGCCTCCTACAATGAGCAGTTCTTC. Its protein is CASSPPGYASYNEQFF.

This clonotype was counted between two and nine times. The rearrangement joins TRBV10-3 to TRBJ2-1; TRBD2 agrees at 14 bases. V lost 8 bases and J lost 4; bases outside the gene matches: 13. CDR3 length equals 18 residues. The germline V gene has CDR1 ENHRY and CDR2 SYGVKD. The DNA of the CDR3 is TGTGCCATCTCTTGGGGACTAGCGGGAGCCTCAGGATACAATGAGCAGTTCTTC. Its translation: CAISWGLAGASGYNEQFF.

V gene TRBV3-1 combines with J gene TRBJ2-7; 7 nucleotides align to TRBD1. V lost 5 bases, J lost 3 bases, and 7 bases stayed unmatched. This CDR3 spans 14 amino acids. The V gene's germline CDR1 is LGHDT and CDR2 YNNKEL (reference sequence). The CDR3 here is CASSVGTENYEQYF. DNA of the CDR3: TGTGCCAGCAGCGTAGGGACAGAGAACTACGAGCAGTACTTC.

V usage is TRBV29-1 and J usage is TRBJ1-4; D ambiguous. The CDR3 runs 13 residues. Germline CDR1 SQVTM, CDR2 ANQGSEA. Trimming left V 8 bases short and J 5 bases short, with 15 bases between. The CDR3 protein is CSTRETPNEKLFF. Here the CDR3 DNA reads TGCAGCACCCGCGAGACACCAAATGAAAAACTGTTTTTT.

V gene TRBV20-1 combines with J gene TRBJ2-5; D call uncertain. Germline CDR1 DFQATT, CDR2 SNEGSKA (reference sequence). V lost 6 bases to trimming and J lost 0 bases, with 11 bases between them. The CDR3 sequence is 13 residues long. The CDR3 spells CSAPGVDQETQYF. DNA for the CDR3: TGCAGTGCCCCAGGAGTGGACCAAGAGACCCAGTACTTC.

Only one count was recorded for this clonotype. The CDR3 bases are TGTGCCAGCAGGCGAACGAGGGGCCCCACAGATACGCAGTATTTT. Translation: CASRRTRGPTDTQYF. The rearrangement uses TRBV25-1 and TRBJ2-3; D is tentatively TRBD1 or TRBD2 (5 bases each). Germline CDR1 reads MGHDK; CDR2 reads SYGVNS. Between the trimmed V and J ends, which lost 6 bases and 2 bases, there was a span of 15 bases. The CDR3 spans 15 residues.

The chain carries TRBV5-1 and TRBJ1-4; D is uncertain. CDR1 SGHRS and CDR2 YFSETQ come from the germline V gene. The CDR3 sequence is 14 residues long. V shed 1 base and J shed 0 bases, with 4 bases lying between them. CDR3 sequence (DNA): TGCGCCAGCAGCTTGATAGCAACTAATGAAAAACTGTTTTTT. This gives the protein CASSLIATNEKLFF.

In its sample, this clonotype was seen many times. The rearrangement links TRBV7-2 to TRBJ2-7; 11 bases line up with TRBD2. Germline CDR1 SGHTA, CDR2 FQGNSA. The ends lost 5 bases at V and 3 bases at J; junction bases unmatched: 6. CDR3 length: 15 amino acids. The CDR3 sequence is CASSLSGRAIYEQYF. Here the CDR3 DNA reads TGTGCCAGCAGCCTTAGCGGGAGGGCCATCTACGAGCAGTACTTC.

In regard to this clonotype: The missing conserved phenylalanine or tryptophan at the end of this CDR3 makes a read error likely. The V and J genes are TRBV29-1 and TRBJ2-3, with D possibly matching TRBD2 (5 bases). This CDR3 is 17 amino acids long. V lost 4 bases, J lost 1 base, and 21 bases lay in between. Germline CDR1 and CDR2: SQVTM and ANQGSEA. The CDR3, as DNA: TGCAGCGTTGTACCGTTAGGAGAGGGTCGGGGCACAGATACGCAGTATTGT. Protein: CSVVPLGEGRGTDTQYC.

This CDR3 is CASSQFVSFGGSYNEQFF. The CDR3 nucleotides are TGTGCCAGCAGCCAATTTGTTTCTTTCGGCGGCTCCTACAATGAGCAGTTCTTC. J is TRBJ2-1 and V is TRBV14; no definite D call. The CDR3 loop spans 18 amino acids. Germline V CDR1 and CDR2: SGHDN, FVKESK. The V gene lost 2 bases and the J gene lost 0 bases, with 17 bases spanning the gap.

This clonotype was observed a handful of times. The chain has TRBV20-1 and TRBJ2-1; 7 bases agree with TRBD2. The germline V gene encodes CDR1 DFQATT and CDR2 SNEGSKA (reference sequence). There are 17 residues in the CDR3. V was pared by 0 bases and J by 0 bases, with 8 bases of the junction left unmatched. CDR3 coding DNA: TGCAGTGCTAGAGATCCTAGCGGACGACGCTCCTACAATGAGCAGTTCTTC. Its protein product is CSARDPSGRRSYNEQFF.

At least ten counts were recorded for this clonotype. The V gene is TRBV7-2, the J gene TRBJ2-7; TRBD2 is a possible D gene (6 bases). The V gene's germline CDR1 is SGHTA and CDR2 FQGNSA. The CDR3 runs to 13 residues. V was clipped by 1 base and J by 6 bases, with 10 bases between them. CDR3 sequence: CASSLERVSEQYF. The CDR3, as DNA: TGTGCCAGCAGCTTAGAGCGGGTATCCGAGCAGTACTTC. Full variable domain (outside the CDR3, taken from reference TRBV7-2 and TRBJ2-7): GAGVSQSPSNKVTEKGKDVELRCDPISGHTALYWYRQSLGQGLEFLIYFQGNSAPDKSGLPSDRFSAERTGGSVSTLTIQRTQQEDSAVYLCASSLERVSEQYFGPGTRLTVT.

The genes are TRBV6-2 or TRBV6-3 and TRBJ1-5; TRBD1 aligns across 7 bases. CDR1 MNHEY and CDR2 SVGEGT come from the germline V gene. CDR3 length equals 18 residues. V gave up 2 bases and J gave up 0 bases; unmatched junction bases: 10. This CDR3 reads CASSYRDSRRHSNQPQHF. For the CDR3, the DNA is TGTGCCAGCAGTTACAGGGACAGCCGGCGACATAGCAATCAGCCCCAGCATTTT.

The sample holds a few counts of this clonotype. V usage is TRBV7-8 and J usage is TRBJ2-1; D possibly corresponds to TRBD1 (5 bases). The V end lost 6 bases, the J end lost 0 bases, and 15 bases lay between the germline ends. This CDR3 is 16 amino acids long. Germline assignment: CDR1 SGHVS and CDR2 FQNEAQ. CDR3 protein: CASRETRVTSYNEQFF. CDR3 sequence (DNA): TGTGCCAGCAGAGAAACCAGGGTAACCTCCTACAATGAGCAGTTCTTC.

This clonotype was counted many times. This chain links TRBV12-3 or TRBV12-4 with TRBJ2-5; 11 nucleotides match TRBD2. The V segment lost 6 bases and the J segment 5 bases; nucleotides outside the gene matches: 5. The CDR3 covers 14 residues. Written as DNA, the CDR3 is TGTGCCAGCAGCAAAAGGACTAGCGGGGAGACCCAGTACTTC. This gives the protein CASSKRTSGETQYF.

V is TRBV20-1 and J is TRBJ1-1, with 8 bases fitting TRBD1. The V gene end was trimmed by 3 bases and the J gene end by 6 bases; junction bases not matched to a gene: 9. CDR3 length equals 14 residues. Germline V gene lookup returns CDR1 DFQATT and CDR2 SNEGSKA (reference sequence). CDR3 sequence: CSARADRGWAEAFF. CDR3 nucleotide sequence: TGCAGTGCTAGGGCCGACAGGGGTTGGGCTGAAGCTTTCTTT.

Ten or more counts support this clonotype. The rearrangement links TRBV7-3 to TRBJ2-3, with D hard to call. Looked up from germline, CDR1 is SGHTA and CDR2 is FQGTGA. Trimming shortened V by 5 bases and J by 0 bases, and 12 bases separated the two germline ends. This CDR3 has 15 amino acids. The CDR3 nucleotides are TGTGCCAGCAGCCCCCGAGCGTCTAGCACAGATACGCAGTATTTT. It is translated as CASSPRASSTDTQYF. The variable domain in full, completed from reference TRBV7-3 and TRBJ2-3, reads GAGVSQTPSNKVTEKGKYVELRCDPISGHTALYWYRQSLGQGPEFLIYFQGTGAADDSGLPNDRFFAVRPEGSVSTLKIQRTERGDSAVYLCASSPRASSTDTQYFGPGTRLTVL.

This clonotype occurred a few times. The gene calls are TRBV20-1 and TRBJ2-1, with D perhaps matching TRBD1 or TRBD2 (5 bases each). The V end was cut by 1 base, the J end by 7 bases, with 17 bases between. The germline gives CDR1 DFQATT, CDR2 SNEGSKA (reference sequence). CDR3 size: 15 residues. The chain's CDR3 is CSARGSGLGRNEQFF. For the CDR3, the DNA is TGCAGTGCTAGAGGGTCGGGGCTAGGTAGGAATGAGCAGTTCTTC.

This clonotype was found many times. This chain connects TRBV18 to TRBJ1-5, with D possibly matching TRBD1 (5 bases). The CDR3 totals 14 residues. V lost 2 bases and J 8 bases, leaving 13 bases between the germline ends. Germline V gives CDR1 KGHSH, CDR2 LQKENI. The CDR3 here is CASSPSGASEPQHF. CDR3 bases: TGTGCCAGCTCACCATCCGGGGCATCTGAGCCCCAGCATTTT.

The chain recombines TRBV18 with TRBJ2-1; 10 positions agree with TRBD2. This CDR3 comprises 16 residues. V was pared by 2 bases and J by 5 bases, with 6 bases of the junction left unmatched. The V gene's germline CDR1 is KGHSH and CDR2 LQKENI. The CDR3: CASSPSGTSAHNEQFF. The CDR3 nucleotides are TGTGCCAGCTCACCATCCGGGACTAGCGCCCACAATGAGCAGTTCTTC.

In this sample, this clonotype turned up a few times. The V call is TRBV4-2, the J call TRBJ2-2; D is possibly TRBD2 (5 bases). Germline V gives CDR1 LGHNA, CDR2 YNFKEQ. This CDR3 is built from 17 residues. V dropped 6 bases and J dropped 1 base, with 18 bases sitting between them. CDR3 sequence: CASRRDWVAKNTGELFF. The CDR3 DNA sequence: TGTGCCAGCAGACGAGACTGGGTAGCGAAGAACACCGGGGAGCTGTTTTTT.

The chain has TRBV7-9 and TRBJ1-6, with 8 bases that match TRBD1. With 4 bases clipped from V and 4 bases from J, the junction kept 6 bases outside the gene matches. CDR1 is SEHNR and CDR2 is FQNEAQ in the germline V gene (reference sequence). This CDR3 comprises 16 residues. The CDR3 protein is CASSSNDRGYNSPLHF. In nucleotides, the CDR3 is TGTGCCAGCAGCTCTAATGACAGGGGTTATAATTCACCCCTCCACTTT.

The chain carries TRBV4-3 and TRBJ2-2; TRBD2 matches at 7 bases. The CDR3 extends over 16 amino acids. Germline CDR1 LGHNA, CDR2 YSLEER. J lost 8 bases, V lost 5 bases, and 14 bases had no gene match. CDR3 in amino acids: CASSTGRGGSLGELFF. The CDR3 bases are TGCGCCAGCAGCACCGGTAGGGGCGGGAGTTTAGGGGAGCTGTTTTTT.

In this sample, this clonotype turned up a few times. The rearrangement joins TRBV29-1 to TRBJ2-2, with no clear D. The CDR3 consists of 13 residues. CDR1 SQVTM and CDR2 ANQGSEA come from the germline V gene. With 6 bases removed from V and 0 bases from J, the gap between germline ends came to 8 bases. DNA for the CDR3: TGCAGCGTGGAGCCGACGAACACCGGGGAGCTGTTTTTT. It translates to CSVEPTNTGELFF.

This clonotype appeared many times. The J gene is TRBJ2-5, the V gene TRBV7-2, with 14 bases identical to TRBD2. V shed 7 bases, J shed 7 bases, and the junction held 11 bases outside the gene matches. In germline, CDR1 is SGHTA, CDR2 FQGNSA. The CDR3 is 16 residues long. This CDR3 is CASKNGGLAGVGTQYF. As DNA, the CDR3 is TGTGCCAGCAAAAACGGGGGACTAGCGGGAGTGGGGACCCAGTACTTC. Combining the CDR3 with reference TRBV7-2 and TRBJ2-5 gives the whole variable domain GAGVSQSPSNKVTEKGKDVELRCDPISGHTALYWYRQSLGQGLEFLIYFQGNSAPDKSGLPSDRFSAERTGGSVSTLTIQRTQQEDSAVYLCASKNGGLAGVGTQYFGPGTRLLVL.

The chain carries TRBV5-1 and TRBJ2-1, with 9 bases lining up with TRBD1. Germline V gene lookup returns CDR1 SGHRS and CDR2 YFSETQ. V shed 2 bases, J shed 5 bases, and the junction held 2 bases outside the gene matches. The CDR3 has 14 residues. The CDR3 sequence is CASSLQGANNEQFF. The CDR3 DNA follows: TGCGCCAGCAGCTTACAGGGGGCCAACAATGAGCAGTTCTTC.

This clonotype occurred many times. V is TRBV12-3 or TRBV12-4 and J is TRBJ2-1; 8 nucleotides match TRBD2. The CDR3 length is 13 residues. J was trimmed by 7 bases and V by 8 bases; bases with no gene match: 7. The CDR3 coding sequence is TGTGCCAGCTGCCGGGAGGGCCGGAATGAGCAGTTCTTC. Translating it yields CASCREGRNEQFF.

Here the CDR3 reads CSATQRGLAGRIGSYEQYF. DNA for the CDR3: TGCAGTGCTACCCAGAGGGGACTAGCGGGAAGAATAGGTTCCTACGAGCAGTACTTC. The gene calls are TRBV20-1 and TRBJ2-7; TRBD2 aligns across 13 bases. The CDR3 runs to 19 residues. The germline gives CDR1 DFQATT, CDR2 SNEGSKA (reference sequence). V lost 4 bases and J lost 1; bases outside the gene matches: 16.